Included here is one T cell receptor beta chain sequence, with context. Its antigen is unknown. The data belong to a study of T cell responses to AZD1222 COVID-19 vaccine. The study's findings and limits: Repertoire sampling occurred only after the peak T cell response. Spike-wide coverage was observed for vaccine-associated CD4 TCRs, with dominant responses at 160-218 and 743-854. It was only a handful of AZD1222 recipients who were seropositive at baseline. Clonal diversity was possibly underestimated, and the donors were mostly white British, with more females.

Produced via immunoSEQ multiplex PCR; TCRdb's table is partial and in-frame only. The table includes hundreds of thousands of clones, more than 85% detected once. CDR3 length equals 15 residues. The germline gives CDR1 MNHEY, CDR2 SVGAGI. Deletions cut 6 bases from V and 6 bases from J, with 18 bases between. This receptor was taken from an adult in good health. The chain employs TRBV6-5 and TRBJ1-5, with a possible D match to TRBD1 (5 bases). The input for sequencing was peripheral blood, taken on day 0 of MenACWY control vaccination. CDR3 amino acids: CASSDRGEYSQPQHF. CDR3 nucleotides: TGTGCCAGCAGCGATCGAGGGGAGTATAGTCAGCCCCAGCATTTT.